These T cell receptor beta chains were read from a single sample in a study of blood T cells in healthy people across ages. TCRdb reprocessed the 5' RACE reads with MiXCR, giving one entry per CDR3 protein. This sample yields 600,000 or so distinct CDR3 sequences, of which approximately 21% are seen a single time; roughly 3.9% belongs to the top ten. Sequenced material: blood. Receptors were obtained from a man in his sixties or seventies in good health. CDR3s include the opening cysteine and the closing phenylalanine or tryptophan. A D gene is named only where the DNA matches it firmly. Where a row states a size, it is once, few, many or the class of an expanded clone; other rows omit it.

-	TRBV9	few	TRBJ1-6	CASSVASNSPLHF	TGTGCCAGCAGCGTAGCCTCGAATTCACCCCTCCACTTT
-	TRBV4-3	-	TRBJ2-4	CASSQDLKNIQYF	TGCGCCAGCAGCCAAGATCTGAAAAACATTCAGTACTTC
-	TRBV29-1	many	TRBJ1-3	CSVSFSGNTIYF	TGCAGCGTAAGCTTCTCTGGAAACACCATATATTTT
TRBD1	TRBV7-2	few	TRBJ1-3	CASSSGQGGNTIYF	TGTGCCAGCAGCTCCGGACAGGGTGGAAACACCATATATTTT
-	TRBV29-1	few	TRBJ1-4	CSVYGQTEKLFF	TGCAGCGTTTATGGACAGACCGAAAAACTGTTTTTT
-	TRBV7-2	few	TRBJ2-5	CASSSPPETQYF	TGTGCCAGCAGCTCTCCCCCGGAGACCCAGTACTTC
-	TRBV5-1	few	TRBJ2-5	CASSPQPNNQETQYF	TGCGCCAGCAGCCCCCAACCTAATAACCAAGAGACCCAGTACTTC
-	TRBV20-1	many	TRBJ2-1	CSAQDVHNEQFF	TGCAGTGCCCAAGACGTGCACAATGAGCAGTTCTTC
TRBD2	TRBV11-3	few	TRBJ2-2	CASSLLVLAGGPTGELFF	TGTGCCAGCAGCTTATTAGTGCTAGCGGGAGGGCCGACCGGGGAGCTGTTTTTT
-	TRBV7-9	few	TRBJ2-7	CASSFSGGFLYEQYF	TGTGCCAGCAGCTTTTCCGGCGGCTTCCTCTACGAGCAGTACTTC
-	TRBV12-3/TRBV12-4	many	TRBJ2-5	CASTNPAAELETQYF	TGTGCCAGCACCAACCCCGCAGCCGAGTTGGAGACCCAGTACTTC
-	TRBV5-6	-	TRBJ2-4	CASSLGLPAKNIQYF	TGTGCCAGCAGCTTGGGTTTGCCGGCCAAAAACATTCAGTACTTC
-	TRBV5-4	-	TRBJ1-2	CASSLSGANYGYTF	TGTGCCAGCAGCTTGAGTGGAGCTAACTATGGCTACACCTTC
TRBD1	TRBV10-3	many	TRBJ1-4	CAIRPGQADEKLFF	TGTGCCATCAGACCCGGACAGGCCGATGAAAAACTGTTTTTT
TRBD1	TRBV6-6	-	TRBJ1-6	CASTILPGQGGSPLHF	TGTGCCAGCACGATTCTTCCGGGACAGGGAGGTTCACCCCTCCACTTT
-	TRBV7-6	few	TRBJ2-3	CASTGYPGADTQYF	TGTGCCAGCACGGGTTATCCGGGAGCAGATACGCAGTATTTT
-	TRBV6-2/TRBV6-3	-	TRBJ2-3	CASSYSTRHSTDTQYF	TGTGCCAGCAGTTACTCGACTCGACACAGCACAGATACGCAGTATTTT
TRBD1	TRBV4-3	few	TRBJ2-3	CASSQGTGPTDTQYF	TGCGCCAGCAGCCAAGGGACAGGTCCCACAGATACGCAGTATTTT
-	TRBV28	-	TRBJ1-2	CASSPSGGGDYGYTF	TGTGCCAGCAGCCCTTCGGGGGGGGGAGACTATGGCTACACCTTC
-	TRBV5-1	few	TRBJ2-7	CASSLAPGDDEQYF	TGCGCCAGCAGCTTGGCCCCGGGAGATGACGAGCAGTACTTC
TRBD2	TRBV5-1	-	TRBJ2-1	CASSLRTSAGSSSHNEQFF	TGCGCCAGCAGCTTGAGGACTAGCGCCGGATCCAGCTCCCACAATGAGCAGTTCTTC
TRBD2	TRBV11-1	-	TRBJ2-1	CASSLTPGRGTTWDSYNEQFF	TGTGCCAGCAGCTTAACTCCGGGACGTGGGACTACGTGGGACTCCTACAATGAGCAGTTCTTC
TRBD1	TRBV29-1	few	TRBJ2-7	CSVTIGQGKSYEQYF	TGCAGCGTTACCATCGGACAGGGAAAATCCTACGAGCAGTACTTC
TRBD1	TRBV5-4	few	TRBJ2-6	CASSPPGTGQSGANVLTF	TGTGCCAGCAGCCCGCCCGGGACAGGACAATCTGGGGCCAACGTCCTGACTTTC
TRBD2	TRBV6-2/TRBV6-3	-	TRBJ2-5	CASSYRSGLAGLYEEHF	TGTGCCAGCAGTTACCGCTCGGGACTAGCGGGGCTCTACGAGGAGCACTTC
-	TRBV29-1	few	TRBJ2-5	CSVVPAGQETQYF	TGCAGCGTTGTTCCGGCAGGGCAAGAGACCCAGTACTTC
TRBD2	TRBV20-1	-	TRBJ2-5	CSASGGLAGKKETQYF	TGCAGTGCTAGTGGGGGACTAGCGGGAAAAAAAGAGACCCAGTACTTC
TRBD1	TRBV20-1	-	TRBJ2-7	CSARGDRVGEQYF	TGCAGTGCTAGGGGAGACAGGGTTGGGGAGCAGTACTTC
TRBD2	TRBV27	-	TRBJ2-1	CASSYLSSGSSYNEQFF	TGTGCCAGCAGTTATCTCTCTAGCGGGAGCTCCTACAATGAGCAGTTCTTC
-	TRBV15	-	TRBJ2-2	CATRASLTGELFF	TGTGCCACCAGGGCCTCGCTAACCGGGGAGCTGTTTTTT
TRBD2	TRBV29-1	-	TRBJ2-5	CSVLAGGPWETQYF	TGCAGCGTACTAGCGGGAGGGCCCTGGGAGACCCAGTACTTC
-	TRBV5-4	few	TRBJ2-1	CASSLDQYEQFF	TGTGCCAGCAGCTTAGACCAATATGAGCAGTTCTTC
TRBD1	TRBV29-1	-	TRBJ2-1	CSVDQGATYNEQFF	TGCAGCGTTGATCAGGGGGCAACGTACAATGAGCAGTTCTTC
TRBD1	TRBV3-1	many	TRBJ2-7	CASSPLWGQGIGEQYF	TGTGCCAGCAGCCCCCTGTGGGGACAGGGAATAGGCGAGCAGTACTTC
-	TRBV11-3	-	TRBJ2-7	CASSAGQSEQYF	TGTGCCAGCAGCGCGGGACAGTCCGAGCAGTACTTC
-	TRBV24-1	many	TRBJ2-2	CATRDSRDTGELFF	TGTGCCACCAGGGACAGCCGCGACACCGGGGAGCTGTTTTTT
TRBD2	TRBV12-3/TRBV12-4	once	TRBJ2-3	CASSPSSGRGTDTQYF	TGTGCCAGCAGTCCCTCTAGCGGGAGGGGCACAGATACGCAGTATTTT
-	TRBV5-1	-	TRBJ1-2	CASSLDGLVNGYTF	TGCGCCAGCAGCTTGGACGGACTAGTCAATGGCTACACCTTC
TRBD2	TRBV20-1	few	TRBJ2-2	CSARPGTSGTGELFF	TGCAGTGCTAGGCCCGGGACTAGCGGGACCGGGGAGCTGTTTTTT
TRBD2	TRBV5-1	-	TRBJ2-4	CASTPGTSQNIQYF	TGCGCCAGCACTCCCGGGACTAGCCAAAACATTCAGTACTTC
TRBD1	TRBV6-5	few	TRBJ2-7	CASSYGQGAQQYF	TGTGCCAGCAGTTACGGACAGGGGGCCCAGCAGTACTTC
TRBD2	TRBV20-1	few	TRBJ2-5	CSARRAAGTSGRALIETQYF	TGCAGTGCTAGAAGGGCAGCCGGGACTAGCGGGAGGGCCTTGATAGAGACCCAGTACTTC
-	TRBV7-9	-	TRBJ1-2	CASSSWGIDYGYTF	TGTGCCAGCAGCTCCTGGGGGATCGACTATGGCTACACCTTC
TRBD1	TRBV7-2	-	TRBJ1-2	CASRVDRVDGYTF	TGTGCCAGCAGGGTGGACAGGGTGGATGGCTACACCTTC
-	TRBV20-1	-	TRBJ2-3	CSARPPGRVSVASTDTQYF	TGCAGTGCTAGACCCCCGGGGAGAGTTAGTGTTGCCTCCACAGATACGCAGTATTTT
TRBD2	TRBV10-3	-	TRBJ2-1	CATGTSGRAGTYNEQFF	TGTGCCACCGGGACTAGCGGGAGGGCCGGCACCTACAATGAGCAGTTCTTC
-	TRBV6-1	-	TRBJ1-5	CASSETGQNRAQHF	TGTGCCAGCAGTGAAACAGGGCAGAATCGTGCCCAGCATTTT
-	TRBV29-1	few	TRBJ2-1	CSVGTPRVHEQFF	TGCAGCGTGGGGACGCCTCGGGTGCATGAGCAGTTCTTC
-	TRBV9	few	TRBJ2-5	CASSVAPVGTYQETQYF	TGTGCCAGCAGCGTAGCCCCGGTCGGGACGTACCAAGAGACCCAGTACTTC
TRBD1	TRBV28	few	TRBJ1-4	CASSSKTGTGYKKLFF	TGTGCCAGCAGTTCGAAGACCGGGACAGGGTATAAGAAACTGTTTTTT
-	TRBV12-3/TRBV12-4	-	TRBJ2-1	CASRPLGVGDPYNEQFF	TGTGCCAGCAGACCCTTAGGGGTCGGGGACCCCTACAATGAGCAGTTCTTC
-	TRBV6-2/TRBV6-3	-	TRBJ2-4	CASSYNGAKNIQYF	TGTGCCAGCAGTTACAACGGAGCCAAAAACATTCAGTACTTC
-	TRBV3-1	-	TRBJ2-3	CASRHLDTQYF	TGTGCCAGCAGGCACTTAGATACGCAGTATTTT
-	TRBV19	-	TRBJ2-7	CATRDQSYEQYF	TGTGCCACCCGGGACCAAAGCTACGAGCAGTACTTC
TRBD1	TRBV27	-	TRBJ1-3	CASSPRTGYGNTIYF	TGTGCCAGCAGCCCCCGGACAGGGTATGGAAACACCATATATTTT
TRBD2	TRBV3-1	medium-sized	TRBJ2-1	CASSWGLANEQFF	TGTGCCAGCAGCTGGGGACTAGCCAATGAGCAGTTCTTC
TRBD1	TRBV20-1	-	TRBJ1-2	CSARESAGGLKGYTF	TGCAGTGCTAGAGAATCGGCAGGGGGCCTGAAAGGGTACACCTTC
-	TRBV6-8	once	TRBJ2-7	CASRAPGAPNEQYF	TGTGCCAGCAGAGCACCCGGGGCCCCCAACGAGCAGTACTTC
TRBD1	TRBV10-3	-	TRBJ2-1	CAIRDRYNEQFF	TGTGCCATCCGGGACAGGTACAATGAGCAGTTCTTC
-	TRBV7-6	-	TRBJ1-2	CASSLAGDGYTF	TGTGCCAGCAGCTTAGCCGGGGATGGCTACACCTTC